The clone carrying this T cell receptor beta chain was picked up many times. The sample originates from a study of CDR3 diversity in severe acne. With V trimmed by 6 bases and J by 7 bases, 9 bases remained unmatched. Germline V lookup: CDR1 DFQATT, CDR2 SNEGSKA (reference sequence). This CDR3 is 13 amino acids long. Each CDR3 protein gets one entry after TCRdb re-called the PCR reads with MiXCR. The top ten hold around 10% of the sample, which has 79,000 or so distinct CDR3 sequences, about 53% seen once. The sequenced sample was blood. The sequence was obtained from a male donor with severe acne vulgaris. The rearrangement links TRBV20-1 to TRBJ2-1; 7 positions agree with TRBD2. The CDR3 reads CSASAGEINEQFF. The CDR3 region has the DNA TGCAGTGCCTCGGCGGGGGAGATTAATGAGCAGTTCTTC.